This T cell receptor beta chain was obtained from a study of shared clonotypes between healthy human individuals. About this clone itself: Its antigen remains unknown.

The CDR3 consists of 15 residues. The trim removed 5 bases at V and 1 base at J, leaving 3 bases unmatched. Germline CDR1 is KGHSH and CDR2 is LQKENI. Findings and limits, study-wide: An expected dependence of interdonor clonotype sharing on sequencing depth was noted.

Loaded into unsorted PBMC replicate PCRs was about 0.3 ug DNA, approximately 33,000 T cell genomes. Some clones are missing from TCRdb's copy, which holds only in-frame ones; the method was immunoSEQ multiplex PCR. The table has about 470,000 clones, roughly 83% seen once. The gene calls are TRBV18 and TRBJ2-2, with TRBD1 identical over 8 bases. This sequence originates from a middle-aged woman in good health. Some clones in this sample may be carry-over from other donors' samples. The sequencing input was PBMCs. The CDR3: CASSSGQGNTGELFF. CDR3 DNA: TGTGCCAGCTCATCCGGACAGGGGAACACCGGGGAGCTGTTTTTT.